The next 10 T cell receptor beta chains were all read from a single sample in a study of CD8+CD57+ T cells in acquired aplastic anemia. Individuals selected for sequencing had exhibited CD8+CD57+ cell expansion on flow cytometry. CDR3 and TCR beta VDJ profiling relied on genomic DNA as the template. In TCRdb, the reads were re-called with MiXCR into one record per CDR3 protein. The sample lists 150,000 to 170,000 distinct CDR3 sequences; roughly 49% were seen once. Material: sorted CD4+, CD8+, or CD8+CD57+ T cells (not recorded which) from PBMCs. Receptors were obtained from a human donor with aplastic anemia.

The sample holds many counts of this clonotype. The chain is built from TRBV12-3 or TRBV12-4 and TRBJ2-7; TRBD1 matches at 9 bases. The CDR3 totals 15 residues. The ends lost 5 bases at V and 3 bases at J; junction bases unmatched: 8. The CDR3 is CASSIPGTGHYEQYF. CDR3 nucleotide sequence: TGTGCCAGCAGTATTCCCGGGACAGGGCACTACGAGCAGTACTTC.

To note about this clonotype: This clone may be a read error of a much larger clone one base away. The chain is built from TRBV6-5 and TRBJ2-7; TRBD2 is a possible D gene (5 bases). The CDR3 is made up of 14 amino acids. CDR1 MNHEY and CDR2 SVGAGI come from the germline V gene. CDR3: CASSYVASSCEQYF. For the CDR3, the DNA is TGTGCCAGCAGTTATGTGGCTAGCTCCTGCGAGCAGTACTTC.

This clonotype was seen at least ten times. J is TRBJ1-6 and V is TRBV2; 7 bases are a match to TRBD1. Germline assignment: CDR1 SNHLY and CDR2 FYNNEI. The V and J ends lost 5 bases and 8 bases, in that order; junction bases with no gene match: 6. The CDR3 length is 14 residues. CDR3 coding DNA: TGTGCCAGCAGTCGGGGACAGAGAGATTCACCCCTCCACTTT. Translation: CASSRGQRDSPLHF.

CDR3 sequence (DNA): TGTGCCAGCAGCTTAGACGCTAGCGGGTCGGGGGAGACCCAGTACTTC. It codes for CASSLDASGSGETQYF. The J gene is TRBJ2-5, the V gene TRBV7-6; 8 nucleotides match TRBD2. Germline assignment: CDR1 SGHVS and CDR2 FNYEAQ. The CDR3 runs to 16 residues. After removal of 1 base from V and 5 bases from J, the junction contained 9 bases not matched to a gene.

This clonotype was detected a few times. The genes are TRBV11-2 and TRBJ2-7; D is unclear. Germline CDR1 is SGHAT and CDR2 is FQNNGV. The CDR3 consists of 16 residues. Trimming stripped 6 bases from V and 0 bases from J, with 18 bases between. The CDR3 loop is CASSLTTEGSSYEQYF. In DNA, the CDR3 is TGTGCCAGCAGTTTGACGACCGAAGGTAGCTCCTACGAGCAGTACTTC.

This clonotype showed up just a few times. The chain couples TRBV2 to TRBJ1-2, with TRBD1 as a possible D gene (5 bases). The CDR3 runs to 14 residues. The germline CDR1 and CDR2 sequences are SNHLY and FYNNEI. V lost 7 bases and J lost 2, with 14 bases in between. CDR3 residues: CASTQDRQNYGYTF. The CDR3 DNA reads as TGTGCCAGCACCCAAGACCGACAGAACTATGGCTACACCTTC.

This chain uses TRBV7-3 with TRBJ1-1; 8 nucleotides align to TRBD1. V trimming: 0 bases; J trimming: 4 bases; junction bases outside the gene matches: 7. There are 16 residues in the CDR3. Germline V gene data show CDR1 as SGHTA and CDR2 as FQGTGA. CDR3 in DNA: TGTGCCAGCAGCTTAACAGGACCAGGGGGCGGCACTGAAGCTTTCTTT. This encodes CASSLTGPGGGTEAFF.

The genes are TRBV27 and TRBJ1-4; perhaps TRBD1 as D (5 bases). The CDR3 length is 13 residues. Germline lookup yields CDR1 MNHEY and CDR2 SMNVEV (reference sequence). Trimming shortened V by 3 bases and J by 8 bases, and 10 bases separated the two germline ends. This CDR3 is CASSLGGVEKLFF. In nucleotides, the CDR3 is TGTGCCAGCAGTTTGGGGGGGGTGGAAAAACTGTTTTTT.

V and J are TRBV29-1 and TRBJ1-1; no clear D. The CDR3 has 10 residues. With 4 bases removed from V and 6 bases from J, the gap between germline ends came to 6 bases. Germline CDR1 reads SQVTM; CDR2 reads ANQGSEA. In DNA form, the CDR3 reads TGCAGCGTTGTTTCGGCTGAAGCTTTCTTT. Its translation is CSVVSAEAFF.

This clonotype was observed many times. V and J are TRBV19 and TRBJ1-6; D not resolved. Trimming removed 5 bases from V and 8 bases from J, with 10 bases in between. The CDR3 runs 13 residues. Per germline, CDR1 LNHDA and CDR2 SQIVND (reference sequence). The CDR3 DNA follows: TGTGCCAGTAGTGTAACTCAGGATTCACCCCTCCACTTT. Amino acid sequence: CASSVTQDSPLHF. Using reference TRBV19 and TRBJ1-6 for the parts outside the CDR3, the full variable domain is DGGITQSPKYLFRKEGQNVTLSCEQNLNHDAMYWYRQDPGQGLRLIYYSQIVNDFQKGDIAEGYSVSREKKESFPLTVTSAQKNPTAFYLCASSVTQDSPLHFGNGTRLTVT.